Following are 12 T cell receptor beta chains from one sample sequenced in a study of OX40 agonist ivuxolimab in advanced cancers. The repertoire was sequenced with immunoSEQ multiplex PCR; TCRdb's copy has only in-frame clones and lacks some. The sample includes 60,000 to 70,000 clones, around 86% of them seen just once. Specimen: CD4+ or CD8+ T cells sorted from blood, collected in a trial of the OX40 agonist ivuxolimab. The receptor set was obtained from an adult with an advanced solid tumor such as melanoma, head and neck, liver or kidney cancer.

This chain connects TRBV21-1 to TRBJ1-4; the table gives TRBD1 as D, unverified against the DNA. TRBV21-1 constitutes a pseudogene. CDR3 size: 17 residues. The DNA of the CDR3 is TGTGCCAGCAGCAACGTGAGGTATAACAGGGTAAATGAAAAACTGTTTTTT. This gives the protein CASSNVRYNRVNEKLFF.

V usage is TRBV7-9 and J usage is TRBJ1-1; TRBD1 might be the D (5 bases). V was pared by 5 bases and J by 5 bases, with 18 bases between. The length of the CDR3 is 15 residues. Germline assignment: CDR1 SEHNR and CDR2 FQNEAQ (reference sequence). The CDR3 sequence is CASSPAGYQGTEAFF. The CDR3 bases are TGTGCCAGCAGCCCTGCCGGGTATCAGGGAACTGAAGCTTTCTTT.

This sequence joins TRBV7-8 and TRBJ1-5; TRBD1 matches at 8 bases. CDR1 and CDR2 from the germline V gene are SGHVS and FQNEAQ. Trimming took 0 bases from V and 0 from J; bases not matched to a gene: 7. The length of the CDR3 is 18 residues. CDR3 residues: CASSLAVAGGFSNQPQHF. The CDR3 coding sequence is TGTGCCAGCAGCTTAGCGGTGGCAGGGGGCTTTAGCAATCAGCCCCAGCATTTT.

The chain has TRBV7-9 and TRBJ2-7, with a tentative D call TRBD2 (5 bases). In germline, CDR1 is SEHNR, CDR2 FQNEAQ (reference sequence). The CDR3 contains 15 residues. V dropped 4 bases and J dropped 5 bases, with 18 bases sitting between them. The CDR3 sequence is CASSSTVVAGNEQYF. In nucleotides, the CDR3 is TGTGCCAGCAGCTCGACCGTGGTGGCCGGGAACGAGCAGTACTTC.

The chain links TRBV7-9 to TRBJ2-5, with TRBD1 matching 11 bases. CDR3 length equals 14 residues. Per the germline V gene, CDR1 is SEHNR and CDR2 is FQNEAQ (reference sequence). The junction had 4 bases not matched to a gene; V was cut back by 6 bases and J by 4 bases. The CDR3 DNA is TGTGCCAGCAGGGAGGGACAGGGGGGAGAGACCCAGTACTTC. Amino acid sequence: CASREGQGGETQYF. Variable domain in full (rest from reference TRBV7-9 and TRBJ2-5): DTGVSQNPRHKITKRGQNVTFRCDPISEHNRLYWYRQTLGQGPEFLTYFQNEAQLEKSRLLSDRFSAERPKGSFSTLEIQRTEQGDSAMYLCASREGQGGETQYFGPGTRLLVL.

The chain links TRBV5-1 to TRBJ1-4, with D unresolved. The CDR3 covers 13 residues. Germline loops: CDR1 SGHRS, CDR2 YFSETQ. The V and J ends lost 2 bases and 4 bases respectively, with 6 bases between them. CDR3 amino acids: CASSLTDNEKLFF. As DNA, the CDR3 is TGCGCCAGCAGCTTAACAGATAATGAAAAACTGTTTTTT.

The rearrangement joins TRBV2 to TRBJ1-4; D call uncertain. Germline CDR1 reads SNHLY; CDR2 reads FYNNEI. The V and J ends lost 4 bases and 6 bases respectively, with 12 bases between them. The CDR3 sequence is 14 residues long. The CDR3 loop is CASSAGLADEKLFF. The CDR3 DNA reads as TGTGCCAGCAGTGCCGGACTAGCGGATGAAAAACTGTTTTTT.

J is TRBJ1-1 and V is TRBV29-1; TRBD1 is a possible D gene (5 bases). Between the trimmed V and J ends, which lost 2 bases and 1 base, there was a span of 11 bases. The germline gives CDR1 SQVTM, CDR2 ANQGSEA. The CDR3 is 14 residues long. This CDR3 reads CSVESLRGNTEAFF. The CDR3 region has the DNA TGCAGCGTTGAATCACTGAGGGGGAACACTGAAGCTTTCTTT.

This chain joins TRBV7-9 and TRBJ2-5; D is unresolved. Germline CDR1 SEHNR, CDR2 FQNEAQ (reference sequence). There are 11 residues in the CDR3. Deletions cut 3 bases from V and 5 bases from J, with 4 bases between. As DNA, the CDR3 is TGTGCCAGCAGCTTGAAGGAGACCCAGTACTTC. It yields the protein CASSLKETQYF.

The chain carries TRBV7-8 and TRBJ2-7, with 8 bases identical to TRBD2. The CDR3 is 15 residues long. From germline, CDR1 is SGHVS and CDR2 FQNEAQ. V was clipped by 6 bases and J by 2 bases; unmatched bases: 9. The CDR3 DNA sequence: TGTGCCAGCAGTTTGCTAGCGGGCTTTACCTACGAGCAGTACTTC. It is translated as CASSLLAGFTYEQYF.

The rearrangement links TRBV28 to TRBJ1-5; D remains ambiguous. V lost 5 bases, J lost 4 bases, and 6 bases lay in between. The length of the CDR3 is 12 residues. Germline assignment: CDR1 MDHEN and CDR2 SYDVKM. The chain's CDR3 is CASSPPNQPQHF. The CDR3 DNA is TGTGCCAGCAGTCCTCCAAATCAGCCCCAGCATTTT.

J is TRBJ1-1 and V is TRBV5-3; D is ambiguous. TRBV5-3 falls under the ORF class, with uncertain function. The CDR3 spans 13 residues. V gave up 2 bases and J gave up 8 bases, with 13 bases separating them. CDR3 nucleotides: TGTGCCAGAAGCTTAGGGTCTATGACGGAAGCTTTCTTT. Translation gives CARSLGSMTEAFF.